Below are 21 T cell receptor beta chains sequenced from a single sample in a study of T cell clones after liver transplantation. The method was immunoSEQ multiplex PCR; TCRdb's version includes in-frame clones alone and lacks a portion of them. The top ten clones hold approximately 2.8% of a sample with fewer than 85,000 clones, less than 85% of them seen once. Sequenced here: CD4+ T cells from blood, sampled at the 22-month timepoint. The receptors stem from a human patient who received a liver transplant. Some T cells may be transferred from the graft donor.

A word on this clone: Since the CDR3 does not end with the conserved phenylalanine or tryptophan, this likely comes from a read error. The V call is TRBV5-1, the J call TRBJ1-2; no reliable D call. V was trimmed by 0 bases and J by 0 bases, leaving 6 bases between them. This CDR3 is 14 amino acids long. The germline CDR1 and CDR2 sequences are SGHRS and YFSETQ. CDR3 region: CASSLDGANYGYTL. CDR3 bases: TGCGCCAGCAGCTTGGACGGAGCTAACTATGGCTACACCCTC.

A single count supports this clone. This chain links TRBV11-1 with TRBJ2-7; no clear D. The V and J ends lost 4 bases and 6 bases respectively, with 13 bases between them. CDR1 SGHAT and CDR2 FQDESV come from the germline V gene (reference sequence). The CDR3 has 13 residues. DNA for the CDR3: TGTGCCAGCAGCTCCAAGCTTGTAGGCGAGCAGTACTTC. Encoded protein: CASSSKLVGEQYF. Full variable domain (missing parts from reference TRBV11-1 and TRBJ2-7): EAEVAQSPRYKITEKSQAVAFWCDPISGHATLYWYRQILGQGPELLVQFQDESVVDDSQLPKDRFSAERLKGVDSTLKIQPAELGDSAMYLCASSSKLVGEQYFGPGTRLTVT.

The chain links TRBV5-5 to TRBJ2-1; 7 bases match TRBD2. CDR3 length: 15 amino acids. CDR1 and CDR2 from the germline V gene are SGHKS and YYEKEE (reference sequence). Unmatched junction bases numbered 11, after V lost 3 bases and J lost 8 bases. The CDR3 DNA follows: TGTGCCAGCAGCTCTGGCGCGGGAGTGATCGATGAGCAGTTCTTC. It translates to CASSSGAGVIDEQFF.

The V and J genes are TRBV14 and TRBJ1-6; D ambiguous. Trimming shortened V by 0 bases and J by 7 bases, and 10 bases separated the two germline ends. Germline CDR1 reads SGHDN; CDR2 reads FVKESK. The CDR3 sequence is 15 residues long. Here the CDR3 reads CASSQDLIGNSPLHF. The DNA for the CDR3 is TGTGCCAGCAGCCAAGATTTAATAGGGAATTCACCCCTCCACTTT.

The rearrangement links TRBV23-1 to TRBJ2-2; D unclear. TRBV23-1 is an open reading frame, and its role is uncertain. This CDR3 is built from 15 residues. V was clipped by 3 bases and J by 3 bases, with 11 bases between them. CDR3 bases: TGCGCCAGCAGTCAGTTTAGGCCTTACACCGGGGAGCTGTTTTTT. Protein sequence: CASSQFRPYTGELFF.

The rearrangement uses TRBV11-2 and TRBJ2-3; tentatively, D is TRBD1 (6 bases). Trimming removed 0 bases from V and 0 bases from J, with 7 bases in between. The CDR3 consists of 15 residues. The germline V gene encodes CDR1 SGHAT and CDR2 FQNNGV. The CDR3 region is CASSLEGQSTDTQYF. CDR3 bases: TGTGCCAGCAGCTTAGAAGGACAGAGCACAGATACGCAGTATTTT.

This clone was found a few times. V and J are TRBV30 and TRBJ1-1; tentatively, D is TRBD1 (5 bases). Between the trimmed V and J ends, which lost 3 bases and 1 base, there was a span of 9 bases. Germline V lookup: CDR1 GTSNPN, CDR2 SVGIG (reference sequence). The CDR3 runs to 13 residues. The CDR3: CAWRQGWNTEAFF. Written as DNA, the CDR3 is TGTGCCTGGAGGCAGGGTTGGAACACTGAAGCTTTCTTT.

This clone was seen at least ten times. The chain employs TRBV4-1 and TRBJ1-4, with 7 bases that match TRBD1. The germline V gene has CDR1 MGHRA and CDR2 YSYEKL. V trimming: 6 bases; J trimming: 8 bases; junction bases outside the gene matches: 12. CDR3 size: 15 residues. The CDR3 region is CASRRTGVPREKLFF. The CDR3 DNA follows: TGCGCCAGCAGACGCACAGGGGTCCCAAGGGAAAAACTGTTTTTT.

To note about this clone: A junction end diverges from the germline sequence, so it may reflect a read error. The chain recombines TRBV7-7 with TRBJ2-5; 12 bases line up with TRBD2. The CDR3 spans 16 residues. Germline V CDR1 and CDR2: SSHAT, FNYEAQ (reference sequence). The CDR3 DNA reads TGTGCTAGCAGCTTTCTGCTAGCGGGAGGGCACGAGACCCAGTACTTC. Its protein product is CASSFLLAGGHETQYF.

This clone occurred once. The chain is built from TRBV28 and TRBJ2-5; D is unresolved. CDR1 is MDHEN, CDR2 SYDVKM, per germline. This CDR3 comprises 13 residues. Trimming took off 4 bases at V and 0 bases at J, with 6 bases between the two ends. The chain's CDR3 is CASSSPNQETQYF. As DNA, the CDR3 is TGTGCCAGCAGTTCCCCAAACCAAGAGACCCAGTACTTC.

This chain links TRBV30 with TRBJ2-3, with D uncertain. The germline V gene has CDR1 GTSNPN and CDR2 SVGIG (reference sequence). Deletions cut 2 bases from V and 0 bases from J, with 3 bases between. The CDR3 contains 12 residues. CDR3 coding DNA: TGTGCCTGGAGTTCTAGCACAGATACGCAGTATTTT. Translation: CAWSSSTDTQYF.

V usage is TRBV5-4 and J usage is TRBJ2-3, with 9 bases fitting TRBD2. This CDR3 is built from 16 residues. With 1 base clipped from V and 3 bases from J, the junction kept 6 bases outside the gene matches. Germline lookup yields CDR1 SGHNT and CDR2 YYREEE (reference sequence). CDR3 residues: CASSLWRGGWTDTQYF. DNA of the CDR3: TGTGCCAGCAGCTTGTGGCGGGGGGGCTGGACAGATACGCAGTATTTT.

The V and J genes are TRBV5-4 and TRBJ2-5; D remains ambiguous. The germline CDR1 and CDR2 sequences are SGHNT and YYREEE (reference sequence). This CDR3 has 14 residues. Trimming removed 0 bases from V and 0 bases from J, with 6 bases in between. CDR3 residues: CASSLAAYQETQYF. The CDR3 DNA is TGTGCCAGCAGCTTGGCGGCGTACCAAGAGACCCAGTACTTC.

The J gene is TRBJ1-1, the V gene TRBV18, with D perhaps matching TRBD1 (5 bases). This CDR3 region has 14 residues. The V end was cut by 6 bases, the J end by 11 bases, with 22 bases between. Germline loops: CDR1 KGHSH, CDR2 LQKENI. CDR3 in amino acids: CASSSTRDAREAFF. CDR3 DNA: TGTGCCAGCTCGTCAACCCGGGACGCCAGGGAGGCTTTCTTT.

The V gene is TRBV9, the J gene TRBJ1-3, with 7 positions matching TRBD1. The CDR3 is made up of 15 amino acids. Germline CDR1 is SGDLS and CDR2 is YYNGEE. J gave up 4 bases and V 3 bases, and 7 bases lay outside the gene matches. The CDR3 nucleotides are TGTGCCAGCAGCGCCCACAGGGGATCCGGAAACACCATATATTTT. This translates into CASSAHRGSGNTIYF. Based on the CDR3 plus reference TRBV9 and TRBJ1-3, the full variable domain is DSGVTQTPKHLITATGQRVTLRCSPRSGDLSVYWYQQSLDQGLQFLIQYYNGEERAKGNILERFSAQQFPDLHSELNLSSLELGDSALYFCASSAHRGSGNTIYFGEGSWLTVV.

The V gene is TRBV6-1, the J gene TRBJ1-1; tentatively, D is TRBD1 (5 bases). V was cut by 4 bases and J by 9 bases, with 21 bases left in between. The CDR3 runs to 15 residues. Germline CDR1 MNHNS, CDR2 SASEGT. CDR3 in amino acids: CASSARGRQTTKAFF. The CDR3 DNA sequence: TGTGCCAGCAGTGCCCGGGGACGACAGACTACTAAAGCTTTCTTT.

This chain links TRBV27 with TRBJ2-3; D unclear. Trimming took 2 bases from V and 6 from J, leaving 15 bases between them. The germline V gene encodes CDR1 MNHEY and CDR2 SMNVEV (reference sequence). The CDR3 covers 15 residues. CDR3 sequence: CASSLKSWDLDTQYF. The CDR3 region has the DNA TGTGCCAGCAGTTTAAAGTCTTGGGATTTGGATACGCAGTATTTT.

The rearrangement uses TRBV5-1 and TRBJ1-1; 8 bases line up with TRBD1. CDR1 is SGHRS, CDR2 YFSETQ, per germline. V lost 7 bases and J lost 3; bases outside the gene matches: 8. The CDR3 totals 14 residues. The CDR3 spells CASGRTGHDTEAFF. In DNA form, the CDR3 reads TGCGCCAGCGGCCGGACAGGGCATGACACTGAAGCTTTCTTT.

This sequence joins TRBV9 and TRBJ2-5, with D tentatively TRBD1 (5 bases). The V and J ends lost 0 bases and 5 bases respectively, with 11 bases between them. Germline values: CDR1 SGDLS, CDR2 YYNGEE. This CDR3 is 14 amino acids long. The CDR3 DNA reads as TGTGCCAGCAGCGTAGGATCCTCAGGGGAGACCCAGTACTTC. Its protein is CASSVGSSGETQYF.

This chain links TRBV7-2 with TRBJ1-5, with 7 positions matching TRBD1. The CDR3 spans 14 residues. Germline trimming cut 1 base from V and 7 bases from J; bases unmatched to any gene: 4. Germline V gene data show CDR1 as SGHTA and CDR2 as FQGNSA. The CDR3 DNA follows: TGTGCCAGCAGCTTAGGAGGGGGCGGCCAGCCCCAGCATTTT. It codes for CASSLGGGGQPQHF.

The chain joins TRBV4-3 to TRBJ1-1; D gene uncertain. The CDR3 runs to 13 residues. The ends were cut back, 0 bases at V and 5 bases at J, with 7 bases in the middle. Germline CDR1 is LGHNA and CDR2 is YSLEER. CDR3 sequence reads: CASSQDAGTEAFF. CDR3 nucleotides: TGCGCCAGCAGCCAAGATGCTGGTACTGAAGCTTTCTTT.